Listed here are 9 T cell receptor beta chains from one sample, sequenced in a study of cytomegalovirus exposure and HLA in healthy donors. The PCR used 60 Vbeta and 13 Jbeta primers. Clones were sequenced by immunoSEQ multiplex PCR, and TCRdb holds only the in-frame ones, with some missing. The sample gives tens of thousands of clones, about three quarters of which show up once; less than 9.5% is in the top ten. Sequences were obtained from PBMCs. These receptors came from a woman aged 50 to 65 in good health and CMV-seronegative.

CDR3 sequence (DNA): TGTGCCAGCAGCGAGGGGGCGAACACTGAAGCTTTCTTT. Its translation: CASSEGANTEAFF. V usage is TRBV7-8 and J usage is TRBJ1-1; TRBD1 agrees at 7 bases. The germline gives CDR1 SGHVS, CDR2 FQNEAQ. The CDR3 consists of 13 residues. The V and J ends lost 5 bases and 1 base, in that order; junction bases with no gene match: 1.

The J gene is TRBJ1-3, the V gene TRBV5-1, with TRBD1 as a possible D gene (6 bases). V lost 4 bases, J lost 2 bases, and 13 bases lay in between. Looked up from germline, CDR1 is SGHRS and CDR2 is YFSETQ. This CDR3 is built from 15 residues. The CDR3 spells CASSQDSGTGNTIYF. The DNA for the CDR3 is TGCGCCAGCAGCCAGGACAGCGGTACTGGAAACACCATATATTTT.

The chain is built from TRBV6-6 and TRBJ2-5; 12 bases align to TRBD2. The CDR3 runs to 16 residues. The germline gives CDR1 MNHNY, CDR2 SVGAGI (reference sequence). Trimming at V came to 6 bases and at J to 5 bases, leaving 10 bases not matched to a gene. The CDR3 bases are TGTGCCAGCAGGCCACCTAGCGGGAGGGCCGTGGAGACCCAGTACTTC. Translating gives CASRPPSGRAVETQYF.

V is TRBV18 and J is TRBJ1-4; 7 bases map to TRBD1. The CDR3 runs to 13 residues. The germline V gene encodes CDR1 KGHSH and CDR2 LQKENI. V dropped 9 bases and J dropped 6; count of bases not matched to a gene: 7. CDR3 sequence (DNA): TGTGCCAGTACCGGGACAGTAGATGAAAAACTGTTTTTT. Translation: CASTGTVDEKLFF.

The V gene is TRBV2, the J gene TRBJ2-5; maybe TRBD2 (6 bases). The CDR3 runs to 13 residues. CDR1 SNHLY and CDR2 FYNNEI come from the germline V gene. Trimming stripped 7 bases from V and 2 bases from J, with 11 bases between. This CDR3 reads CASKGGRQETQYF. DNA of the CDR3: TGTGCCAGCAAAGGAGGGAGGCAAGAGACCCAGTACTTC.

The CDR3 sequence: CASSPSAQPQHF. As DNA, the CDR3 is TGTGCCAGCAGTCCCAGCGCTCAGCCCCAGCATTTT. The gene calls are TRBV28 and TRBJ1-5; no clear D gene. Deletions cut 5 bases from V and 6 bases from J, with 8 bases between. Germline V gene lookup returns CDR1 MDHEN and CDR2 SYDVKM. The CDR3 loop spans 12 amino acids.

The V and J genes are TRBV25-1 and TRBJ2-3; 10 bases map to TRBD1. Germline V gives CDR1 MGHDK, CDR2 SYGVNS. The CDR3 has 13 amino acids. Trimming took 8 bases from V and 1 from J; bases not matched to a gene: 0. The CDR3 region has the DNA TGTGCCAGCGGACAGGGGGGCACAGATACGCAGTATTTT. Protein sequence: CASGQGGTDTQYF.

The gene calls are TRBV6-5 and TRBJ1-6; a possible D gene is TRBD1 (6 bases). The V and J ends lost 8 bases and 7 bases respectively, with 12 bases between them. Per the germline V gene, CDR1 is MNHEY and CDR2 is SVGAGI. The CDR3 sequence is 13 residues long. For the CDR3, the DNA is TGTGCCAGCGGACGGGACACCAATTCACCCCTCCACTTT. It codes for CASGRDTNSPLHF.

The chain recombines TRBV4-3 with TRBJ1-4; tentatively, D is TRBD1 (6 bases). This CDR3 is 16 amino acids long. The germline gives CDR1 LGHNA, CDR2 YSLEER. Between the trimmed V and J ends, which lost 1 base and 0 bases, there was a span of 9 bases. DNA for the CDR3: TGCGCCAGCAGCCAAGTACAGGGAACAACTAATGAAAAACTGTTTTTT. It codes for CASSQVQGTTNEKLFF.